This T cell receptor (beta chain) was captured in a study of blood T cell repertoires in COVID-19 (dated by TCRdb to between 2020 and 2021). In terms of the full investigation: Collaborator samples came from the United States, Italy and Spain and covered acute and convalescent phases of COVID-19. A de-identified subject ID, COVID-19 status, age in years and sex were almost always included in the sample metadata. Samples came from the ongoing ImmuneRACE study (first 160 participants) plus 1,254 subjects from 6 global collaborators. Deeply sampled blood TCRbeta repertoires from subjects exposed to, actively infected with, or recovered from COVID-19 were included in the dataset. A freely available public database, intended as a resource for researchers studying the immune response to SARS-CoV-2, is where the repertoires were released. The prospective study material was composed of cDNA or gDNA derived from T cells, B-cell-depleted T cells, or PBMCs. Where available, HLA class I and class II types were obtained from metadata supplied by the sample provider rather than from assay-based typing.

The immunoSEQ Assay, a bias-controlled multiplex PCR, was used to amplify TCRbeta CDR3 regions from genomic DNA. On the authors' methods: Within the assay, amplification of reference gene primers was used to estimate how many nucleated cells each sample contained. Sequence reads were collapsed and filtered to measure the absolute abundance of every unique TCRbeta CDR3 rearrangement. For each sample, productive Simpson clonality was calculated as the square root of Simpson's diversity index over productive rearrangements. In its TCRdb copy, this immuneACCESS table keeps in-frame sequences only and misses some clones. Where compared with another copy, unresolved V genes explain less than half of these, and the others have no known cause. V and J calls and clone size are given by that table; D and trimming were obtained from the DNA. Here the sample has tens of thousands of clones; approximately 86% occur a single time. The top ten clones comprise 1.2% of the sample.

A word on this clone: It has no known antigen specificity. It has no much larger one-base neighbor in the sample; base qualities were not kept.

The CDR3 holds 14 amino acids from the cysteine to the phenylalanine. Of all the DNA, just the CDR3 is kept, 42 bases in frame from base 1. Taken from the germline V gene, the CDR1 and CDR2 loops are MGHRA and YSYEKL. The junction carries 11 bases between V and J, which are trimmed by 4 bases and 4 bases respectively. Whole blood was collected in K2EDTA tubes by collaborating institutions according to the institutions' own protocols. For TCRbeta analysis, collaborators shipped samples as frozen whole blood, isolated PBMCs, or DNA extracted from either of those sample types. What the research found in general, with its limitations: How much clinical and demographic metadata was included differed by source and by participant, and the metadata was provided uncurated.

Recombination connected TRBV4-1 to TRBJ1-5; confidence is insufficient to name the D gene. The sequenced sample consisted of peripheral blood. This sequence was found in a middle-aged man with acute or convalescent COVID-19. The CDR3: CASSPEVNNQPQHF. The base sequence is TGCGCCAGCAGCCCGGAGGTTAATAATCAGCCCCAGCATTTT.